These 29 T cell receptor beta chains share one sample of origin, sequenced in a study of vaccination effects on CD4 cells after COVID-19 (dated by TCRdb to between 2022 and 2023). Library prep was done by the immunoSEQ multiplex PCR assay. TCRdb stores this immuneACCESS table with in-frame sequences only. Part of the clones is absent; in the studies checked, under half of the shortfall reflects unresolved V genes, and no reason is known for the rest. Recorded for this sample are roughly 64,000 clones; about 72% of them occurred a single time. The ten largest account for around 25% of the sample. No antigen is known for these receptors. After around eleven days of culture, CD4+ T cells were isolated with the EasySep CD4+ T cell isolation kit. Sample: CD4+ T cells from PBMCs cultured without peptide, taken before COVID-19 vaccination. These receptors originate from a human donor who had a prior SARS-CoV-2 infection.

This clone was seen once. The chain has TRBV10-3 and TRBJ1-6, with D perhaps TRBD1 (5 bases). Germline CDR1 ENHRY, CDR2 SYGVKD. With 0 bases removed from V and 6 bases from J, the gap between germline ends came to 9 bases. There are 15 residues in the CDR3. The CDR3 protein is CAISESGPPNSPLHF. The CDR3 DNA reads as TGTGCCATCAGTGAGTCGGGACCCCCTAATTCACCCCTCCACTTT.

The chain links TRBV5-1 to TRBJ1-2; 8 bases are a match to TRBD1. The CDR3 has 14 amino acids. Germline CDR1 is SGHRS and CDR2 is YFSETQ. V dropped 5 bases and J dropped 0; count of bases not matched to a gene: 3. The CDR3 DNA follows: TGCGCCAGCAGAAGGACAGGGCCTAACTATGGCTACACCTTC. This encodes CASRRTGPNYGYTF.

The V gene is TRBV5-1, the J gene TRBJ1-6, with D tentatively TRBD1 (6 bases). Trimming removed 4 bases from V and 6 bases from J, with 17 bases in between. The CDR3 has 16 amino acids. Germline V gene data show CDR1 as SGHRS and CDR2 as YFSETQ. This chain's CDR3 is CASSTGPTGSNSPLHF. Here the CDR3 DNA reads TGCGCCAGCAGCACTGGCCCCACAGGGAGTAATTCACCCCTCCACTTT.

The chain has TRBV5-1 and TRBJ2-3; D is perhaps TRBD2 (5 bases). CDR1 is SGHRS and CDR2 is YFSETQ in the germline V gene. CDR3 length equals 14 residues. The germline V and J ends were trimmed by 1 base and 1 base, with 7 bases remaining between them. The DNA of the CDR3 is TGCGCCAGCAGCTTGCGTAGCGGCACAGATACGCAGTATTTT. It specifies CASSLRSGTDTQYF.

CDR3 sequence reads: CASSPVVGLVSYNEQFF. The CDR3 DNA reads as TGTGCCAGCAGCCCAGTGGTCGGCCTTGTTTCCTACAATGAGCAGTTCTTC. V gene TRBV11-2 combines with J gene TRBJ2-1; D is unclear. This CDR3 spans 17 amino acids. The germline V gene has CDR1 SGHAT and CDR2 FQNNGV. The V gene lost 5 bases and the J gene lost 1 base, with 18 bases spanning the gap.

V gene TRBV28 combines with J gene TRBJ2-1; 12 nucleotides match TRBD2. The CDR3 length is 17 residues. The germline CDR1 and CDR2 sequences are MDHEN and SYDVKM. After removal of 4 bases from V and 3 bases from J, the junction contained 7 bases not matched to a gene. CDR3 DNA: TGTGCCAGCAGTTCTCCCCGGACTAGCGGGAACTACAATGAGCAGTTCTTC. Translation: CASSSPRTSGNYNEQFF.

This clone was recorded once. This chain links TRBV11-3 with TRBJ2-7; 9 bases are shared with TRBD2. Germline assignment: CDR1 SGHNT and CDR2 YENEEA. V was pared by 0 bases and J by 1 base, with 4 bases of the junction left unmatched. CDR3 length: 16 residues. CDR3 residues: CASSLENLAGSYEQYF. The CDR3 DNA is TGTGCCAGCAGCTTAGAAAACCTAGCGGGGTCCTACGAGCAGTACTTC.

The count of this clone is one. The chain carries TRBV6-6 and TRBJ1-1; D is unclear. The V gene lost 6 bases and the J gene lost 1 base, with 6 bases spanning the gap. This CDR3 is 12 amino acids long. CDR1 MNHNY and CDR2 SVGAGI come from the germline V gene (reference sequence). The CDR3 protein is CASRVSNTEAFF. The CDR3 DNA reads TGTGCCAGCAGAGTGTCGAACACTGAAGCTTTCTTT.

This sequence joins TRBV19 and TRBJ2-5, with D tentatively TRBD2 (7 bases). The CDR3 extends over 15 amino acids. The germline V gene has CDR1 LNHDA and CDR2 SQIVND (reference sequence). The V end lost 5 bases, the J end lost 5 bases, and 18 bases lay between the germline ends. The CDR3 loop reads CASSPGGAGWETQYF. The DNA for the CDR3 is TGTGCCAGTAGTCCGGGGGGCGCGGGTTGGGAGACCCAGTACTTC.

Only one count was recorded for this clone. The CDR3 DNA sequence: TGTGCCAGCATCGCCGCTCGGGGCTACACCTTC. As protein: CASIAARGYTF. The J gene is TRBJ1-2, the V gene TRBV2, with D unresolved. The germline V gene has CDR1 SNHLY and CDR2 FYNNEI. Between the trimmed V and J ends, which lost 7 bases and 8 bases, there was a span of 11 bases. The CDR3 sequence is 11 residues long.

This sequence joins TRBV13 and TRBJ1-2; D is unclear. Trimming took 5 bases from V and 4 from J, leaving 14 bases between them. The CDR3 consists of 14 residues. Germline CDR1 PRHDT, CDR2 FYEKMQ (reference sequence). The CDR3 region is CASSPGPSPYGYTF. The CDR3 nucleotides are TGTGCCAGCAGCCCCGGACCCTCCCCCTATGGCTACACCTTC. The entire variable domain, with the rest obtained from reference TRBV13 and TRBJ1-2, is as follows: AAGVIQSPRHLIKEKRETATLKCYPIPRHDTVYWYQQGPGQDPQFLISFYEKMQSDKGSIPDRFSAQQFSDYHSELNMSSLELGDSALYFCASSPGPSPYGYTFGSGTRLTVV.

This clone occurred a few times. V and J are TRBV29-1 and TRBJ2-2; a weak D match, TRBD2 (6 bases). Germline V gene data show CDR1 as SQVTM and CDR2 as ANQGSEA. The V and J ends lost 6 bases and 4 bases respectively, with 12 bases between them. CDR3 length: 13 amino acids. CDR3 sequence: CSVRERLTGELFF. CDR3 DNA sequence: TGCAGCGTCCGGGAGAGGCTCACCGGGGAGCTGTTTTTT.

This rearrangement joins TRBV5-1 to TRBJ1-1, with 8 nucleotides matching TRBD1. The CDR3 totals 14 residues. Germline CDR1 is SGHRS and CDR2 is YFSETQ. The junction had 9 bases not matched to a gene; V was cut back by 6 bases and J by 5 bases. Here the CDR3 reads CASTIQGANTEAFF. The CDR3 region has the DNA TGCGCCAGCACCATCCAGGGGGCTAATACTGAAGCTTTCTTT. Full variable domain (remainder filled in from reference TRBV5-1 and TRBJ1-1): KAGVTQTPRYLIKTRGQQVTLSCSPISGHRSVSWYQQTPGQGLQFLFEYFSETQRNKGNFPGRFSGRQFSNSRSEMNVSTLELGDSALYLCASTIQGANTEAFFGQGTRLTVV.

The gene calls are TRBV9 and TRBJ2-5; D uncertain. V dropped 2 bases and J dropped 5 bases, with 10 bases sitting between them. This CDR3 comprises 13 residues. Per the germline V gene, CDR1 is SGDLS and CDR2 is YYNGEE. As DNA, the CDR3 is TGTGCCAGCAGCGTGCGTCAGCGCGAGACCCAGTACTTC. It translates to CASSVRQRETQYF.

The chain is built from TRBV30 and TRBJ2-5; 7 bases are shared with TRBD1. The CDR3 has 14 amino acids. CDR1 is GTSNPN, CDR2 SVGIG, per germline (reference sequence). Trimming took 0 bases from V and 7 from J; bases not matched to a gene: 8. CDR3: CAWSVGQGVSTQYF. CDR3 sequence (DNA): TGTGCCTGGAGTGTCGGGCAGGGGGTCTCGACCCAGTACTTC. Full variable domain (rest looked up from reference TRBV30 and TRBJ2-5): SQTIHQWPATLVQPVGSPLSLECTVEGTSNPNLYWYRQAAGRGLQLLFYSVGIGQISSEVPQNLSASRPQDRQFILSSKKLLLSDSGFYLCAWSVGQGVSTQYFGPGTRLLVL.

V gene TRBV24-1 combines with J gene TRBJ2-3; D possibly matches TRBD1 or TRBD2 (5 bases each). The germline CDR1 and CDR2 sequences are KGHDR and SFDVKD. This CDR3 contains 12 residues. Trimming removed 6 bases from V and 5 bases from J, with 8 bases in between. CDR3 coding DNA: TGTGCCACCAGTTCGAGGGGAGATACGCAGTATTTT. Protein: CATSSRGDTQYF.

This rearrangement joins TRBV12-3 or TRBV12-4 to TRBJ2-7, with D uncertain. The V and J ends lost 2 bases and 4 bases respectively, with 9 bases between them. This CDR3 is built from 13 residues. CDR3 sequence reads: CASSLFGQYEQYF. The CDR3 DNA is TGTGCCAGCAGTTTATTCGGTCAGTACGAGCAGTACTTC.

The V gene is TRBV6-6, the J gene TRBJ2-5; 16 positions agree with TRBD2. The CDR3 totals 17 residues. Germline-derived CDR1 and CDR2 are MNHNY and SVGAGI (reference sequence). Losses at the gene ends were 5 bases for V and 5 bases for J; bases not matched to a gene: 8. The CDR3 sequence is CASSPGLAGGPSETQYF. The CDR3 nucleotides are TGTGCCAGCAGTCCGGGACTAGCGGGAGGGCCGTCGGAGACCCAGTACTTC.

This chain joins TRBV20-1 and TRBJ1-1, with D tentatively TRBD1 (6 bases). V was cut by 3 bases and J by 4 bases, with 21 bases left in between. Looked up from germline, CDR1 is DFQATT and CDR2 is SNEGSKA (reference sequence). The CDR3 is made up of 16 amino acids. The CDR3 DNA is TGCAGTGCTAGTGGGGGCTGGGCGGGGTCTGGCACTGAAGCTTTCTTT. This gives the protein CSASGGWAGSGTEAFF.

The table lists this clone with a few counts. This chain links TRBV7-8 with TRBJ1-1; 9 bases fit TRBD1. The germline gives CDR1 SGHVS, CDR2 FQNEAQ. The CDR3 is made up of 12 amino acids. V was pared by 5 bases and J by 11 bases, with 6 bases of the junction left unmatched. CDR3 residues: CASSATTGGAFF. The CDR3 DNA reads as TGTGCCAGCAGCGCAACGACAGGGGGGGCTTTCTTT.

The chain uses TRBV27 and TRBJ2-7; TRBD1 matches 7 bases. With 4 bases clipped from V and 4 bases from J, the junction kept 7 bases outside the gene matches. This CDR3 region has 14 residues. CDR1 and CDR2 (germline): MNHEY, SMNVEV (reference sequence). The CDR3 DNA reads TGTGCCAGCAGTTACACAGGGGCGAGGTACGAGCAGTACTTC. Encoded protein: CASSYTGARYEQYF.

The chain is built from TRBV4-3 and TRBJ2-4; the D is unclear. Germline lookup yields CDR1 LGHNA and CDR2 YSLEER. V was cut by 2 bases and J by 6 bases, with 11 bases left in between. This CDR3 has 14 residues. The CDR3 coding sequence is TGCGCCAGCAGCCAACATCCTCGGTCAAACATTCAGTACTTC. Its translation is CASSQHPRSNIQYF.

This clone was recorded once. This sequence joins TRBV10-3 and TRBJ2-7, with TRBD2 matching over 9 bases. The CDR3 totals 15 residues. Germline V gives CDR1 ENHRY, CDR2 SYGVKD. V was pared by 4 bases and J by 5 bases, with 9 bases of the junction left unmatched. The DNA for the CDR3 is TGTGCCATCAGTGCAGGCGGGAGGGTGAGGAACGAGCAGTACTTC. Its protein is CAISAGGRVRNEQYF.

The V gene is TRBV30, the J gene TRBJ1-5, with D tentatively TRBD1 (5 bases). The CDR3 covers 13 residues. Germline CDR1 reads GTSNPN; CDR2 reads SVGIG (reference sequence). The ends were cut back, 2 bases at V and 9 bases at J, with 14 bases in the middle. The CDR3 DNA sequence: TGTGCCTGGAGTCGCGGGGCTCCCGGGCCCCAGCATTTT. The encoded protein is CAWSRGAPGPQHF.

V is TRBV5-1 and J is TRBJ2-7; 10 positions match TRBD2. CDR3 length equals 15 residues. Germline-derived CDR1 and CDR2 are SGHRS and YFSETQ. With 3 bases clipped from V and 3 bases from J, the junction kept 6 bases outside the gene matches. The CDR3 sequence is CASSSPSGSIYEQYF. The CDR3 nucleotides read TGCGCCAGCAGCTCACCTAGCGGGAGTATCTACGAGCAGTACTTC.

In its sample, this clone was seen once. The CDR3 spells CASRRLGHPYGQGTDTQYF. In nucleotides, the CDR3 is TGTGCCAGCAGAAGACTGGGACACCCATATGGTCAAGGGACAGATACGCAGTATTTT. The chain couples TRBV27 to TRBJ2-3; D may be TRBD1 (6 bases). Germline CDR1 is MNHEY and CDR2 is SMNVEV (reference sequence). The CDR3 consists of 19 residues. V was trimmed by 6 bases and J by 3 bases, leaving 28 bases between them.

This clone was seen only once. V is TRBV30 and J is TRBJ1-1; D not resolved. Trimming stripped 5 bases from V and 5 bases from J, with 15 bases between. CDR3 size: 13 residues. Germline lookup yields CDR1 GTSNPN and CDR2 SVGIG (reference sequence). The CDR3 sequence is CAWRTRRSTEAFF. The CDR3 DNA reads TGTGCCTGGCGAACAAGACGGTCGACTGAAGCTTTCTTT.

This sequence joins TRBV5-1 and TRBJ1-2; 7 bases match TRBD1. The V and J ends lost 4 bases and 4 bases, in that order; junction bases with no gene match: 7. Germline CDR1 reads SGHRS; CDR2 reads YFSETQ. The CDR3 spans 14 residues. CDR3 sequence (DNA): TGCGCCAGCAGCCCTTCGACAGGGACCTATGGCTACACCTTC. It is translated as CASSPSTGTYGYTF.

The V gene is TRBV4-1, the J gene TRBJ2-3; no firm D call. Trimming cost V 1 base and J 4 bases, with 6 bases left between them. Germline CDR1 and CDR2: MGHRA and YSYEKL. The CDR3 extends over 13 amino acids. Written as DNA, the CDR3 is TGCGCCAGCAGCCAAGGGTTCGCAGATACGCAGTATTTT. Amino acid sequence: CASSQGFADTQYF.